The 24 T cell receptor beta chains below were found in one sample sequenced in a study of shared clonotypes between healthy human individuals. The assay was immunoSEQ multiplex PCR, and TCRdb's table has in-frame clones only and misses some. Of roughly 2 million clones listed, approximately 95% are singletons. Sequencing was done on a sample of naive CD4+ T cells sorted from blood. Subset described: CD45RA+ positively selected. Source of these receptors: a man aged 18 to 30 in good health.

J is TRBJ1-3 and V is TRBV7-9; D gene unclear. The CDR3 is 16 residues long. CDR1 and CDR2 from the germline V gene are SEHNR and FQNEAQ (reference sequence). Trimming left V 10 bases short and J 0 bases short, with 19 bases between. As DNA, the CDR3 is TGTGCCACCTCGGGCGGGCTGGGAAACTCTGGAAACACCATATATTTT. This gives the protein CATSGGLGNSGNTIYF. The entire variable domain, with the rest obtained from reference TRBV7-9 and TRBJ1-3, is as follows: DTGVSQNPRHKITKRGQNVTFRCDPISEHNRLYWYRQTLGQGPEFLTYFQNEAQLEKSRLLSDRFSAERPKGSFSTLEIQRTEQGDSAMYLCATSGGLGNSGNTIYFGEGSWLTVV.

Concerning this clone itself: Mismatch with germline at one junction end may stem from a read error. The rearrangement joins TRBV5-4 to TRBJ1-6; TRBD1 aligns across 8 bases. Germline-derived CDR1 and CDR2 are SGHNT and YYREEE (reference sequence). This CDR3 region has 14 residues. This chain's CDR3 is CASSLDRDRSPLHF. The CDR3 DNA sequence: TGTGCCAGCAGTTTGGACAGGGATAGATCACCCCTCCACTTT.

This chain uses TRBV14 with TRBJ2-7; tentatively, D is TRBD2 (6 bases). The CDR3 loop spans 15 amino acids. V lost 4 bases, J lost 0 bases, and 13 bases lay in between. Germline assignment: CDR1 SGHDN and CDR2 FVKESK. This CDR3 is CASSLHSGISYEQYF. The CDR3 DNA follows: TGTGCCAGCAGCCTTCATAGCGGAATCTCCTACGAGCAGTACTTC.

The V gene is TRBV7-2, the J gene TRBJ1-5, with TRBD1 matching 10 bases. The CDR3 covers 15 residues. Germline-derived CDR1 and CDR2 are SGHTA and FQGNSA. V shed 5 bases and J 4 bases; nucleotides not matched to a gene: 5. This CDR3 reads CASSTGQGLNQPQHF. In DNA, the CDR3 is TGTGCCAGCAGCACGGGACAGGGGCTGAATCAGCCCCAGCATTTT.

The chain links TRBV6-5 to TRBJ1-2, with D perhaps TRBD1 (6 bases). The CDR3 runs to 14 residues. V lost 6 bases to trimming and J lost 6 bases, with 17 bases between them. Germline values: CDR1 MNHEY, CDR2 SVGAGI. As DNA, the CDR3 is TGTGCCAGCAGCCGTGGGGGGGGCGCGAATGGCTACACCTTC. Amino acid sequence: CASSRGGGANGYTF.

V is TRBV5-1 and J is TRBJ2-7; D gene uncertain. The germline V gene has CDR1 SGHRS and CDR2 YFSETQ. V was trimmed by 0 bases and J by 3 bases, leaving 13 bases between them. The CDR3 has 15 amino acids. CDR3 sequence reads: CASSLEGIGGYEQYF. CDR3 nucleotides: TGCGCCAGCAGCTTGGAGGGAATTGGCGGCTACGAGCAGTACTTC.

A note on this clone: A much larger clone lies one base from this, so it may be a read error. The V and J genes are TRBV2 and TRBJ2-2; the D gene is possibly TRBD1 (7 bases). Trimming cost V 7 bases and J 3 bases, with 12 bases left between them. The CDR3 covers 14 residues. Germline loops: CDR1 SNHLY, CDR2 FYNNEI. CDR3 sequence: CASTGGKDTGELFF. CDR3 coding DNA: TGTGCCAGCACAGGGGGGAAGGACACCGGGGAGCTGTTTTTT.

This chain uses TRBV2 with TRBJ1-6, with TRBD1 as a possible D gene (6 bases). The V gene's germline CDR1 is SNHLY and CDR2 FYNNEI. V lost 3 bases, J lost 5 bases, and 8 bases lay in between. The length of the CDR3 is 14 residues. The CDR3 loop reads CASSERGNNSPLHF. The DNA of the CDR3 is TGTGCCAGCAGTGAGAGGGGGAATAATTCACCCCTCCACTTT.

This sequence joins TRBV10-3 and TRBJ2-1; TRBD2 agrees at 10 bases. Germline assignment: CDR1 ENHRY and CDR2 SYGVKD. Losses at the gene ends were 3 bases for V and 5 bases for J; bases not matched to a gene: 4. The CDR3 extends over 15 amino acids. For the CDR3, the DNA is TGTGCCATCAGTGACACGGGACTAGCGAACAATGAGCAGTTCTTC. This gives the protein CAISDTGLANNEQFF.

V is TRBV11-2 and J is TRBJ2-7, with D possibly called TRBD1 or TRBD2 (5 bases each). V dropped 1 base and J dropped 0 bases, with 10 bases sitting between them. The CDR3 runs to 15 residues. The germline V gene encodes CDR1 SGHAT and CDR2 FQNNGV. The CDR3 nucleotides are TGTGCCAGCAGCTTAGGGGACGGCAGCTCCTACGAGCAGTACTTC. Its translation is CASSLGDGSSYEQYF.

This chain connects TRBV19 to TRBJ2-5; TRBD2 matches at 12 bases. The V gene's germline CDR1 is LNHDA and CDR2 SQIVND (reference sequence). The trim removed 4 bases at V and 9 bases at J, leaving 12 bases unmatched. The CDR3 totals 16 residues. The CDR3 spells CASSKLAGGPGGAQYF. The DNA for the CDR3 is TGTGCCAGTAGTAAACTAGCGGGAGGCCCGGGGGGGGCCCAGTACTTC.

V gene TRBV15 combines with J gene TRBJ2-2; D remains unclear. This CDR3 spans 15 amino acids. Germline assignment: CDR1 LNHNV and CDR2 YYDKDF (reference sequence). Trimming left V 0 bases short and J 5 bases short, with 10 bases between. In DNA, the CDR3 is TGTGCCACCAGCAGAGATTGGCGTAGTACCGGGGAGCTGTTTTTT. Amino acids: CATSRDWRSTGELFF.

The CDR3 protein is CASKGGAGRTDTQYF. The CDR3 nucleotides are TGTGCCAGTAAAGGAGGGGCAGGGAGGACAGATACGCAGTATTTT. This chain links TRBV19 with TRBJ2-3; tentatively, D is TRBD2 (6 bases). Trimming stripped 7 bases from V and 3 bases from J, with 17 bases between. The CDR3 spans 15 residues. Germline-derived CDR1 and CDR2 are LNHDA and SQIVND (reference sequence).

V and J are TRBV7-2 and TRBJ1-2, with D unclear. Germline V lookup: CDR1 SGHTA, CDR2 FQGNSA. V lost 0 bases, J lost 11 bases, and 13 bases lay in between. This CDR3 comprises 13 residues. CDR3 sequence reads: CASSLAGRDLYTF. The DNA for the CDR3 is TGTGCCAGCAGCTTAGCTGGGCGAGATCTGTACACCTTC.

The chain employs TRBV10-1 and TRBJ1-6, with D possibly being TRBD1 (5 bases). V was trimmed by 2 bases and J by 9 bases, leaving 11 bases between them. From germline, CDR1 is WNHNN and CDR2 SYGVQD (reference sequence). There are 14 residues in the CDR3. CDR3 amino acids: CASSEDPRASPLHF. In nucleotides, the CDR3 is TGCGCCAGCAGTGAGGATCCCAGGGCTTCACCCCTCCACTTT.

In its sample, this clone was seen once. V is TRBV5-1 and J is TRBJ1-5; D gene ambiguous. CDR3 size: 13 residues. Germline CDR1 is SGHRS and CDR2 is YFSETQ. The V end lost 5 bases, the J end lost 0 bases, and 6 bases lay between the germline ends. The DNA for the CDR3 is TGCGCCAGCAGAGCGGATAGCAATCAGCCCCAGCATTTT. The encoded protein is CASRADSNQPQHF.

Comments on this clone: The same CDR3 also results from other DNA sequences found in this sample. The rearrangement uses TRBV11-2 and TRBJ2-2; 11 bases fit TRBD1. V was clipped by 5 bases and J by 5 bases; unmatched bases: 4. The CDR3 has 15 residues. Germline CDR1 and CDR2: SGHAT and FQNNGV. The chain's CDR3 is CASSLGTGGTGELFF. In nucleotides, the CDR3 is TGTGCCAGCAGCCTCGGGACAGGGGGGACCGGGGAGCTGTTTTTT.

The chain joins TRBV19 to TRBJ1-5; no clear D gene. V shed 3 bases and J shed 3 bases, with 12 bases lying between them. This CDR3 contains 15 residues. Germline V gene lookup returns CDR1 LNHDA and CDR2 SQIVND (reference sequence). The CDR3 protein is CASSMGLGPNQPQHF. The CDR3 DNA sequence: TGTGCCAGTAGTATGGGTTTGGGTCCCAATCAGCCCCAGCATTTT.

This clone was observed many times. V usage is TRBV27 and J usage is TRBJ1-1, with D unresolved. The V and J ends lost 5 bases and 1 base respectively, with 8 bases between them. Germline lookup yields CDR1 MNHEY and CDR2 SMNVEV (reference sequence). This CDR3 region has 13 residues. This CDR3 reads CASSPRPNTEAFF. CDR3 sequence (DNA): TGTGCCAGCAGTCCGAGGCCGAACACTGAAGCTTTCTTT.

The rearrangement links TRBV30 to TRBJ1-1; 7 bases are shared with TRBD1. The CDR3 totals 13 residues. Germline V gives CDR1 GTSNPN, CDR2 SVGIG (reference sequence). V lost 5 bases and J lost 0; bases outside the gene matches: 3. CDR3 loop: CAWGDSMNTEAFF. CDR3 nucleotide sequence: TGTGCCTGGGGGGACAGCATGAACACTGAAGCTTTCTTT.

DNA for the CDR3: TGTGCCTGGAGTGTAGGTCTTATCCCAAGCTCTGGAAACACCATATATTTT. This translates into CAWSVGLIPSSGNTIYF. This chain links TRBV30 with TRBJ1-3; D is ambiguous. Between the trimmed V and J ends, which lost 0 bases and 0 bases, there was a span of 15 bases. Germline assignment: CDR1 GTSNPN and CDR2 SVGIG (reference sequence). The CDR3 runs to 17 residues.

CDR3 in DNA: TGTGCCAGCAGCTTGGTTCCGGGAAGCAATCAGCCCCAGCATTTT. Its translation: CASSLVPGSNQPQHF. The V gene is TRBV5-4, the J gene TRBJ1-5; D not resolved. V was shortened by 0 bases and J by 1 base, with 8 bases between the two germline ends. The germline gives CDR1 SGHNT, CDR2 YYREEE (reference sequence). This CDR3 is 15 amino acids long.

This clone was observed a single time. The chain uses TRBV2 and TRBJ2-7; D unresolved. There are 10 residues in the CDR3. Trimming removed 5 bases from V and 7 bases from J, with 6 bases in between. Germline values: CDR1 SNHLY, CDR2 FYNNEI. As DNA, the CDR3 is TGTGCCAGCAGTTCCGGGGAGCAGTACTTC. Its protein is CASSSGEQYF.

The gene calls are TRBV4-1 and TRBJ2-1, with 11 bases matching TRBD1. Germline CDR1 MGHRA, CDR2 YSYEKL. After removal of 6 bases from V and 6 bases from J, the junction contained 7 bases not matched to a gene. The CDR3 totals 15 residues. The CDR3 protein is CASRSGTGGINEQFF. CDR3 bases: TGCGCCAGCAGGTCCGGGACAGGGGGTATCAATGAGCAGTTCTTC.